This T cell receptor beta chain was observed in a study of blood T cell repertoires in COVID-19 (dated by TCRdb to 2020 to 2022). As for the study more broadly: Samples from collaborators originated in the United States, Italy and Spain and spanned both the acute and convalescent phases of COVID-19. Samples came from the ongoing ImmuneRACE study (first 160 participants) plus 1,254 subjects from 6 global collaborators. Where HLA class I and class II types were available, the types were taken from metadata supplied by the sample provider, not from assay-based typing. Deeply sampled blood TCRbeta repertoires from subjects exposed to, actively infected with, or recovered from COVID-19 were included in the dataset. The sample metadata nearly always contained a de-identified subject ID, COVID-19 status, age in years and sex. The material from the prospective study consisted of cDNA or gDNA derived from T cells, B-cell-depleted T cells, or PBMCs. The repertoires were made available in a free public database intended to serve as a resource for research on the immune response to SARS-CoV-2.

V sheds 3 bases and J sheds 1 base, leaving 6 bases between their ends. According to the germline V gene, CDR1 reads SGHAT and CDR2 reads FQNNGV. The CDR3 runs 13 residues from the cysteine to the phenylalanine. Left in the record is the CDR3 DNA by itself, 39 bases read in frame from the first base. About this clone itself: The clone's antigen remains unknown. Within one base of it there is no much larger clone, and no base qualities were kept.

One collaborating source in Seattle enrolled patients during active infection and followed them longitudinally through the course of disease. Whole blood was collected in K2EDTA tubes by collaborating institutions according to the institutions' own protocols. For TCRbeta analysis, collaborators shipped samples in one of three forms: frozen whole blood, isolated PBMCs, or DNA extracted from either of those sample types. TCRbeta CDR3 regions were amplified from genomic DNA using the immunoSEQ Assay, a bias-controlled multiplex PCR. The study's processing was this. Nucleated cell counts per sample were estimated from amplification of reference gene primers within the assay. To quantify the absolute abundance of each unique TCRbeta CDR3 rearrangement, sequence reads were collapsed and filtered. For each sample, productive Simpson clonality was calculated as the square root of Simpson's diversity index across productive rearrangements. Not all clones reach the TCRdb copy of this immuneACCESS table, which keeps in-frame sequences only. Checked studies attribute under half of the gap to unresolved V genes and leave the rest unexplained. V, J and clone size were drawn from that table, and D and trimming were deduced from the DNA. For this sample there are about half a million clones; 75% to 90% appear just once. Together, the top ten hold about 0.91% of the sample.

Findings and caveats that apply to the study as a whole: Clinical and demographic metadata were provided uncurated, with the amount varying by source and participant.

Sequencing input: peripheral blood. Recombination joined TRBV11-2 with TRBJ1-1, with no reliable assignment of the D segment. This sequence was found in a man younger than 35 with COVID-19, enrolled during active disease. The bases are TGTGCCAGCAGCTTCCCCGGGAACACTGAAGCTTTCTTT. This encodes CASSFPGNTEAFF.